This T cell receptor (beta chain) derives from a study of low-dose radiotherapy and immunotherapy resistance in tumors. V was clipped by 6 bases and J by 4 bases; unmatched bases: 4. The CDR3 is 13 amino acids. This clonotype has ten or more counts. Time point reported: before trial treatment. All eligible patients presented with advanced solid tumors that contained no tumor-infiltrating lymphocytes. Alpha- and beta-chain coverage of first-strand cDNA came from TRAV- and TRBV-specific primers. It was with a constant-region primer and a V-primer adapter that TCRs were amplified over approximately 18 PCR cycles. TCRdb called the reads again in MiXCR, with one record for every CDR3 protein. The data contain around 79,000 distinct CDR3 sequences, 18% of them singletons.

Sequences were derived from PBMCs, sampled before treatment. This chain uses TRBV12-3 or TRBV12-4 with TRBJ1-2; 8 bases align to TRBD1. The source of this sequence is a male donor with prostate cancer. The CDR3 sequence is CASSPDRVYGYTF. The DNA of the CDR3 is TGTGCCAGCAGCCCGGACAGGGTCTATGGCTACACCTTC.